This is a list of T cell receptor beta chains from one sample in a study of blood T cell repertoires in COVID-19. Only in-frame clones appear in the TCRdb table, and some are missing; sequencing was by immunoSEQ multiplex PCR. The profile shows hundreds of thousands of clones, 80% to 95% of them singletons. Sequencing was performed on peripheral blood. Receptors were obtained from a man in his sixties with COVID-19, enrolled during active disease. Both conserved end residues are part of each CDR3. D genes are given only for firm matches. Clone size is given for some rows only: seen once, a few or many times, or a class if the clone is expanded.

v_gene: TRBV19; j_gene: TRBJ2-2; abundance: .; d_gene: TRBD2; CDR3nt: TGTGCCGCGAGCGGGAGTTTTGCGGAGCTGTTTTTT; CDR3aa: CAASGSFAELFF
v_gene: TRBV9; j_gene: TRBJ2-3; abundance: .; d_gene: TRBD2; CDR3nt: TGTGCCAGCAGCGCCCTAGGGGGACTAGCGGGAGATACGCAGTATTTT; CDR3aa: CASSALGGLAGDTQYF
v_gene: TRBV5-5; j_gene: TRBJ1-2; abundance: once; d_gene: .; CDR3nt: TGTGCCAGCAGCTTGACAGGGACCAACTATGGCTACACCTTC; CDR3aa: CASSLTGTNYGYTF
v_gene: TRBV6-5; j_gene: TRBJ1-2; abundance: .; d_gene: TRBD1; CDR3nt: TGTGCCAGTTCACAGGGGAACTATGGCTACACCTTC; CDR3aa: CASSQGNYGYTF
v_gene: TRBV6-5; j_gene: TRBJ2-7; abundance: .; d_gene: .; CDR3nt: TGTGCCAGCAGTGACTCCGGGACTCGCGCCTACGAGCAGTACTTC; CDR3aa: CASSDSGTRAYEQYF
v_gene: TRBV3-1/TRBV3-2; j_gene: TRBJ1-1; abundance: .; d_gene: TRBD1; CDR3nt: TGTGCCAGCAGCCAGCGGACAGGGGGCACTGAAGCTTTCTTT; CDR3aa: CASSQRTGGTEAFF
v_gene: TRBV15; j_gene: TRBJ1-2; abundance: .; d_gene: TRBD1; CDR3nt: TGTGCCACCAGCAGCGGGACAGATTATGGCTACACCTTC; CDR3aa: CATSSGTDYGYTF
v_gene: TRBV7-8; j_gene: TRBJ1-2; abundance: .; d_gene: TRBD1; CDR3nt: TGTGCCAGCAGCCTTCTAACAGGGGCCGCTAACTATGGCTACACCTTC; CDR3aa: CASSLLTGAANYGYTF
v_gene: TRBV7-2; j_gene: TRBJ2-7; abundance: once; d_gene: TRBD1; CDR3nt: TGTGCCAGCAGCTCGAGGGGACAGGCCGCCTACGAGCAGTACTTC; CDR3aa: CASSSRGQAAYEQYF
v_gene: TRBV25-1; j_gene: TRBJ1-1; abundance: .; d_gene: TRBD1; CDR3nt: TGTGCCAGCAGTGCCGCTTGGGGGGAAGGGGGCAAGACTGAAGCTTTCTTT; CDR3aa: CASSAAWGEGGKTEAFF
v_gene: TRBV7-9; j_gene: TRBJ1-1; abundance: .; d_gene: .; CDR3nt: TGTGCCAGCAGCTCTCCCCAAACACGGAACACTGAAGCTTTCTTT; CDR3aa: CASSSPQTRNTEAFF
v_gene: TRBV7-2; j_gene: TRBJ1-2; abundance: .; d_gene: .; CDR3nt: TGTGCCAGCAGCTTAGACTCCCAGGGCTATGGCTACACCTTC; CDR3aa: CASSLDSQGYGYTF
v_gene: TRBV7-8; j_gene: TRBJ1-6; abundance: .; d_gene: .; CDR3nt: TGTGCCAGCAGCCCCCGTGCGTACAGCTCCTATAATTCACCCCTCCACTTT; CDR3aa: CASSPRAYSSYNSPLHF
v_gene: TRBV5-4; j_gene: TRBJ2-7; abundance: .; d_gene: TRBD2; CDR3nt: TGTGCCAGCAGCACAGGGACTAGCGGGAGCTCCTACGAGCAGTACTTC; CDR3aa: CASSTGTSGSSYEQYF